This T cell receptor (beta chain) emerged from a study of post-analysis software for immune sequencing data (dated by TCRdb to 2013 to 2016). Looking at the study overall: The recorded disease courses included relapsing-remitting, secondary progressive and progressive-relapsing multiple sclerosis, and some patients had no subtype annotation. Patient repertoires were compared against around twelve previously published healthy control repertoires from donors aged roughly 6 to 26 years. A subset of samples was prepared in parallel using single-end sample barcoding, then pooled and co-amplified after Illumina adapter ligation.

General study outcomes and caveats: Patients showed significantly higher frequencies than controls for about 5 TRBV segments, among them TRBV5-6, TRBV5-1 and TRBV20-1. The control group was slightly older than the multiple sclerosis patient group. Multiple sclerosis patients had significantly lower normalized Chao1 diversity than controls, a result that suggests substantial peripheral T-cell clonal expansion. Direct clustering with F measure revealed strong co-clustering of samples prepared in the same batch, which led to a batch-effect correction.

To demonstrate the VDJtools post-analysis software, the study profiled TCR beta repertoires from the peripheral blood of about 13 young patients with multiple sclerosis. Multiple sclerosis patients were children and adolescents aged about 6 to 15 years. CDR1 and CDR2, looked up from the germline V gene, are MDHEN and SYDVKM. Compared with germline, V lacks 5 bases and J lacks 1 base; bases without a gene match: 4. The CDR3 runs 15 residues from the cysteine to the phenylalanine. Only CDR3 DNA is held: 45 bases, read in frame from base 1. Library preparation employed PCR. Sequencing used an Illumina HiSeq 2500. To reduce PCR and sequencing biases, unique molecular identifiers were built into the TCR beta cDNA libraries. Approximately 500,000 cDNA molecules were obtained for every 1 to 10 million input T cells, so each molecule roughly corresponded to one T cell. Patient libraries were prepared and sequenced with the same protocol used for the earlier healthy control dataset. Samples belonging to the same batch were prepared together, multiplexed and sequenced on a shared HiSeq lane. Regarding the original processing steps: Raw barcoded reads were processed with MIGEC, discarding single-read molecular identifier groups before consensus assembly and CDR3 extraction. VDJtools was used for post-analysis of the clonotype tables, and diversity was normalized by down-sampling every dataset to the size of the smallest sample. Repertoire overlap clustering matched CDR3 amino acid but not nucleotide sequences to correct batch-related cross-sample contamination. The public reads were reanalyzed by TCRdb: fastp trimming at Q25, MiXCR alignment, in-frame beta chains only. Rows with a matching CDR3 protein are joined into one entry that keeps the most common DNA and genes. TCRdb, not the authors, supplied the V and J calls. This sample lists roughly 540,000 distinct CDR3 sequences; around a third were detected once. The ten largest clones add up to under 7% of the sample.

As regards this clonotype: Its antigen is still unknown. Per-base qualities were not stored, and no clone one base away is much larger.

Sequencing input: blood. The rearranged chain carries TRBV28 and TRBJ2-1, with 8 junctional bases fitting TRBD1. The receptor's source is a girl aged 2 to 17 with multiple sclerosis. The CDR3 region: CASSRRTGSYNEQFF. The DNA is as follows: TGTGCCAGCAGTCGCAGGACAGGGTCCTACAATGAGCAGTTCTTC.